This TCR beta chain came from a study of early T cells in non-severe SARS-CoV-2 infection. The CDR3 extends over 15 amino acids. Between the trimmed V and J ends, which lost 10 bases and 7 bases, there was a span of 20 bases. Germline CDR1 reads MGHDK; CDR2 reads SYGVNS. This clonotype was recorded a few times. TCRdb re-analysed the 5' RACE reads in MiXCR, keeping a single row per CDR3 protein. The sample lists about 77,000 distinct CDR3 sequences, about 16% occurring once. This rearrangement joins TRBV25-1 to TRBJ1-6; tentative D call: TRBD1 (5 bases). The receptor's source is an adult who was a healthcare worker with PCR-confirmed SARS-CoV-2 infection or an uninfected control (not recorded which). Sample: whole blood. The CDR3 DNA is TGTGCCACCCAGCCACCATGGGGGGGAAATTCACCCCTCCACTTT. Amino acid sequence: CATQPPWGGNSPLHF.